These T cell receptor beta chains were read from a single sample in a study of blood T cell repertoires in COVID-19. Profiled with immunoSEQ multiplex PCR; TCRdb holds only in-frame clones, not every one. The table includes tens of thousands of clones, under 95% detected once. The material sequenced was peripheral blood. These receptors were taken from a man in his 60s with acute or convalescent COVID-19. CDR3s include the opening cysteine and the closing phenylalanine or tryptophan. The D gene is left open where the match is weak. Clone size is stated in some rows and not others, as once, few, many or a class when expanded.

clone size | CDR3 length | D gene | J gene | V gene | CDR3 protein | CDR3 DNA
few | 15 | - | TRBJ1-1 | TRBV30 | CAWSVPTGIGTEAFF | TGTGCCTGGAGTGTACCCACAGGGATCGGCACTGAAGCTTTCTTT
once | 12 | TRBD1 | TRBJ2-7 | TRBV29-1 | CSVPGTGDEQYF | TGCAGCGTCCCCGGGACAGGCGACGAGCAGTACTTC
few | 14 | - | TRBJ1-2 | TRBV18 | CASSPLLENYGYTF | TGTGCCAGCTCACCACTTCTAGAGAACTATGGCTACACCTTC
- | 17 | TRBD1 | TRBJ2-5 | TRBV24-1 | CATLHLRRTGIRETQYF | TGTGCCACCCTACATCTACGCAGGACAGGGATTCGTGAGACCCAGTACTTC
- | 15 | - | TRBJ1-1 | TRBV10-3 | CAREDIQEGRTEAFF | TGTGCCAGAGAAGATATACAGGAGGGGAGGACTGAAGCTTTCTTT
- | 13 | - | TRBJ1-6 | TRBV28 | CASIPARNSPLHF | TGTGCCAGCATCCCGGCGAGGAATTCACCCCTCCACTTT
- | 12 | - | TRBJ1-2 | TRBV30 | CARQDLKSGYTF | TGTGCCCGACAGGATTTGAAATCGGGCTACACCTTC
- | 14 | - | TRBJ2-2 | TRBV5-6 | CASSRDGGIGELFF | TGTGCCAGCAGCCGGGACGGGGGTATCGGGGAGCTGTTTTTT
- | 14 | TRBD1 | TRBJ1-2 | TRBV5-4 | CASSLRTGGSGYTF | TGTGCCAGCAGCTTAAGGACAGGGGGGTCTGGCTACACCTTC
- | 14 | TRBD1 | TRBJ1-1 | TRBV9 | CASSVGQGAQGAFF | TGTGCCAGCAGCGTAGGACAGGGGGCTCAGGGAGCTTTCTTT
- | 10 | - | TRBJ1-1 | TRBV29-1 | CSALLKRAFF | TGCAGCGCGCTACTAAAGAGGGCTTTCTTT
once | 13 | TRBD1 | TRBJ1-3 | TRBV5-1 | CASSSGQGNTIYF | TGCGCCAGCAGCTCGGGACAGGGAAACACCATATATTTT
- | 16 | TRBD1 | TRBJ1-3 | TRBV3-1/TRBV3-2 | CASSLAGRGPGNTIYF | TGTGCCAGCAGCCTGGCGGGCAGGGGGCCCGGAAACACCATATATTTT
- | 15 | - | TRBJ1-3 | TRBV5-6 | CASSLVALSGNTIYF | TGTGCCAGCAGCTTGGTGGCTCTCTCTGGAAACACCATATATTTT
- | 16 | - | TRBJ1-4 | TRBV18 | CASSPLAVPTNEKLFF | TGTGCCAGCTCACCACTCGCAGTCCCAACTAATGAAAAACTGTTTTTT
- | 12 | - | TRBJ1-2 | TRBV2 | CASRQGSRGYTF | TGTGCCAGCAGACAGGGAAGTCGTGGCTACACCTTC
- | 15 | - | TRBJ2-7 | TRBV9 | CASSVAFDSRYEQYF | TGTGCCAGCAGCGTAGCTTTCGACAGCCGCTACGAGCAGTACTTC
once | 16 | - | TRBJ1-1 | TRBV19 | CASSISGGAANTEAFF | TGTGCCAGTAGTATATCGGGGGGGGCAGCGAACACTGAAGCTTTCTTT
- | 13 | TRBD1 | TRBJ1-2 | TRBV6-5 | CASRGQGWYGYTF | TGTGCCAGCAGGGGACAGGGCTGGTATGGCTACACCTTC
- | 16 | TRBD1 | TRBJ2-1 | TRBV9 | CASSVGDRGLWNEQFF | TGTGCCAGCAGCGTAGGGGACAGGGGGTTGTGGAATGAGCAGTTCTTC
- | 14 | - | TRBJ2-2 | TRBV12-5 | CASGQGGSTGELFF | TGTGCTAGTGGTCAAGGGGGTAGCACCGGGGAGCTGTTTTTT
- | 13 | - | TRBJ1-2 | TRBV3-1/TRBV3-2 | CATSRSVNYGYTF | TGTGCCACCTCCCGGAGTGTCAACTATGGCTACACCTTC
- | 15 | - | TRBJ1-4 | TRBV7-2 | CASSLWHSLNEKLFF | TGTGCCAGCAGCTTATGGCACAGTTTAAATGAAAAACTGTTTTTT
- | 14 | TRBD1 | TRBJ1-3 | TRBV6-6 | CASSYRQGADTIYF | TGTGCCAGCAGTTACCGACAGGGGGCTGACACCATATATTTT
- | 19 | TRBD1 | TRBJ2-2 | TRBV24-1 | CATSDSGGQGRGNTGELFF | TGTGCCACCAGTGATTCGGGGGGACAGGGCCGGGGGAACACCGGGGAGCTGTTTTTT
once | 16 | - | TRBJ1-1 | TRBV9 | CASSVRAGPMNTEAFF | TGTGCCAGCAGCGTAAGGGCAGGGCCCATGAACACTGAAGCTTTCTTT
- | 16 | - | TRBJ1-1 | TRBV5-1 | CASSRRQGNRNTEAFF | TGCGCCAGCAGCCGGCGGCAGGGGAACAGGAACACTGAAGCTTTCTTT
- | 15 | TRBD1 | TRBJ1-4 | TRBV4-2 | CASSQGQGVGEKLFF | TGTGCCAGCAGCCAGGGACAGGGTGTTGGGGAAAAACTGTTTTTT
- | 14 | - | TRBJ2-5 | TRBV6-1 | CASSEFNRDETQYF | TGTGCCAGCAGTGAATTTAACAGAGACGAGACCCAGTACTTC
- | 14 | TRBD1 | TRBJ1-4 | TRBV19 | CASSQTGTNEKLFF | TGTGCCAGTAGTCAGACAGGGACTAATGAAAAACTGTTTTTT
once | 15 | - | TRBJ1-2 | TRBV19 | CASSTGTLDNYGYTF | TGTGCCAGTAGTACCGGGACTTTGGACAACTATGGCTACACCTTC
- | 16 | - | TRBJ1-4 | TRBV5-1 | CASRPGGRSTNEKLFF | TGCGCCAGCAGACCCGGGGGTCGGAGCACTAATGAAAAACTGTTTTTT
- | 13 | - | TRBJ1-3 | TRBV7-9 | CAWATGSGNTIYF | TGTGCCTGGGCCACAGGGTCCGGAAACACCATATATTTT
- | 15 | - | TRBJ1-1 | TRBV7-3 | CASRKTGSMNTEAFF | TGTGCCAGCAGAAAGACAGGATCAATGAACACTGAAGCTTTCTTT
- | 18 | TRBD1 | TRBJ2-7 | TRBV5-1 | CASSNTVGTARSSYEQYF | TGCGCCAGCAGTAACACGGTGGGGACAGCGCGTAGCTCCTACGAGCAGTACTTC
- | 16 | TRBD1 | TRBJ2-2 | TRBV19 | CASSKGTGANTGELFF | TGTGCCAGTAGTAAAGGGACAGGGGCGAACACCGGGGAGCTGTTTTTT
- | 13 | TRBD1 | TRBJ2-7 | TRBV14 | CASSQQWTGVQYF | TGTGCCAGCAGCCAACAGTGGACAGGTGTGCAGTACTTC
- | 14 | - | TRBJ1-5 | TRBV4-1 | CASSRTVLNQPQHF | TGCGCCAGCAGCAGGACAGTACTTAATCAGCCCCAGCATTTT
- | 15 | TRBD1 | TRBJ1-6 | TRBV6-2/TRBV6-3 | CASSDRQGYNSPLHF | TGTGCCAGCAGTGACCGACAGGGTTATAATTCACCCCTCCACTTT
once | 17 | TRBD1 | TRBJ1-6 | TRBV7-9 | CASSLGDRAPYNSPLHF | TGTGCCAGCAGCTTAGGGGACAGGGCACCCTATAATTCACCCCTCCACTTT
- | 15 | TRBD1 | TRBJ2-7 | TRBV5-1 | CASSLLAQGSYEQYF | TGCGCCAGCAGCTTATTAGCACAGGGGTCCTACGAGCAGTACTTC
few | 16 | - | TRBJ1-6 | TRBV3-1/TRBV3-2 | CASSPTAGRVVSPLHF | TGTGCCAGCAGCCCAACCGCAGGGAGGGTTGTTTCACCCCTCCACTTT
few | 16 | - | TRBJ2-5 | TRBV24-1 | CATSENQGSFVETQYF | TGTGCCACCAGTGAAAATCAGGGGAGCTTCGTAGAGACCCAGTACTTC
- | 14 | TRBD1 | TRBJ2-2 | TRBV6-5 | CASSYDRDRGSLFF | TGTGCCAGCAGTTACGACCGGGACAGGGGGTCACTGTTTTTT
- | 13 | - | TRBJ1-5 | TRBV18 | CASSPEVNQPQHF | TGTGCCAGCTCACCAGAGGTAAACCAGCCCCAGCATTTT
- | 16 | TRBD1 | TRBJ1-1 | TRBV18 | CASSPQNTGGYTEAFF | TGTGCCAGCTCACCACAGAATACAGGGGGCTACACTGAAGCTTTCTTT
- | 15 | TRBD1 | TRBJ1-1 | TRBV3-1/TRBV3-2 | CASSRGQGSNTEAFF | TGTGCCAGCAGCCGCGGACAGGGGTCGAACACTGAAGCTTTCTTT
- | 16 | TRBD1 | TRBJ1-1 | TRBV5-1 | CASSLGGTDGSTEAFF | TGCGCCAGCAGCTTGGGTGGGACAGACGGTTCCACTGAAGCTTTCTTT